This passage covers 9 T cell receptor beta chains from one sample sequenced in a study of response to subunit inactivated influenza vaccine (dated by TCRdb to the late 2010s). The library was made by RT-PCR. Sequencing was carried out with an Illumina HiSeq 2500. TCRdb handled the public reads itself, with Q25 trimming in fastp and clone calling in MiXCR, and kept productive beta chains. Each record represents a unique CDR3 protein, reported with the most common genes and DNA among its rows. Counted in this sample were over 150,000 distinct CDR3 sequences; approximately 12% of them appeared once. The top ten clones comprise under 40% of the sample. This specimen was CD8+ T cells sorted from PBMCs, taken approximately 25 months after vaccination. Receptors were obtained from a man aged 50-75 years who received an inactivated influenza vaccine. Donor details come from another sample of the same person, matched by shared clones.

This clonotype occurred a few times. The chain joins TRBV28 to TRBJ2-7, with D perhaps matching TRBD1 or TRBD2 (5 bases each). Trimming removed 6 bases from V and 2 bases from J, with 17 bases in between. This CDR3 has 15 residues. Germline CDR1 is MDHEN and CDR2 is SYDVKM. The CDR3 sequence is CASRNPGRGTYEQYF. The CDR3 coding sequence is TGTGCCAGCAGAAACCCGGGACGGGGAACCTACGAGCAGTACTTC.

This clonotype was recorded at least ten times. The rearrangement links TRBV5-1 to TRBJ2-7; 9 nucleotides line up with TRBD2. J gave up 3 bases and V 4 bases, and 5 bases lay outside the gene matches. This CDR3 is 14 amino acids long. Germline V gene data show CDR1 as SGHRS and CDR2 as YFSETQ. The CDR3: CASSDGTSFYEQYF. CDR3 in DNA: TGCGCCAGCAGCGATGGGACTAGCTTCTACGAGCAGTACTTC.

The chain recombines TRBV5-6 with TRBJ2-2; no reliable D call. The germline V gene encodes CDR1 SGHDT and CDR2 YYEEEE. V was clipped by 4 bases and J by 1 base, with 11 bases between them. This CDR3 is 15 amino acids long. CDR3 sequence: CASSLRHENTGELFF. In nucleotides, the CDR3 is TGTGCCAGCAGCCTACGACACGAGAACACCGGGGAGCTGTTTTTT.

This chain links TRBV20-1 with TRBJ2-3; D is uncertain. With 3 bases removed from V and 0 bases from J, the gap between germline ends came to 10 bases. The CDR3 consists of 14 residues. CDR1 is DFQATT, CDR2 SNEGSKA, per germline (reference sequence). CDR3 amino acids: CSARQRPSTDTQYF. CDR3 DNA: TGCAGTGCTAGGCAGCGACCCAGCACAGATACGCAGTATTTT.

V usage is TRBV25-1 and J usage is TRBJ2-1; D possibly corresponds to TRBD1 (5 bases). The V end was cut by 3 bases, the J end by 3 bases, with 9 bases between. This CDR3 comprises 14 residues. Germline V gene lookup returns CDR1 MGHDK and CDR2 SYGVNS. The CDR3 loop reads CASSDVTDYNEQFF. CDR3 nucleotides: TGTGCCAGCAGTGATGTGACAGACTACAATGAGCAGTTCTTC.

This clonotype was seen ten or more times. V usage is TRBV4-2 and J usage is TRBJ2-1; D not certain. The V gene's germline CDR1 is LGHNA and CDR2 YNFKEQ. The CDR3 totals 11 residues. V was clipped by 6 bases and J by 10 bases, with 10 bases between them. The CDR3, as DNA: TGTGCCAGCAGTGACGGGCGCGAGCAGTTCTTC. This sequence encodes CASSDGREQFF.

This clonotype showed up many times. This rearrangement joins TRBV18 to TRBJ2-7, with D perhaps assigned TRBD1 or TRBD2 (7 bases each). This CDR3 region has 15 residues. Deletions cut 3 bases from V and 2 bases from J, with 14 bases between. The germline CDR1 and CDR2 sequences are KGHSH and LQKENI. Here the CDR3 DNA reads TGTGCCAGCTCACCGACAGGGCGGGGGACCTACGAGCAGTACTTC. It is translated as CASSPTGRGTYEQYF.

V gene TRBV5-1 combines with J gene TRBJ2-1; 14 bases are shared with TRBD2. The CDR3 length is 17 residues. After removal of 1 base from V and 12 bases from J, the junction contained 12 bases not matched to a gene. The germline gives CDR1 SGHRS, CDR2 YFSETQ. The CDR3 nucleotides are TGCGCCAGCAGCTTGAAGTTTAGGGGACTAGCGGGAGAAGGGCAGTTCTTC. Translating it yields CASSLKFRGLAGEGQFF.

This sequence joins TRBV12-3 or TRBV12-4 and TRBJ1-1; 7 positions match TRBD1. The V and J ends lost 4 bases and 5 bases, in that order; junction bases with no gene match: 4. This CDR3 has 13 amino acids. Here the CDR3 reads CASSWTGITEAFF. The CDR3 nucleotides are TGTGCCAGCAGTTGGACAGGAATAACTGAAGCTTTCTTT.